This TCR beta chain was recorded in a study of blood T cell repertoires in COVID-19. Study-level background: Both acute and convalescent COVID-19 samples were obtained from the United States, Italy and Spain.

The ends lost 5 bases at V and 0 bases at J; junction bases unmatched: 5. Germline V lookup: CDR1 SEHNR, CDR2 FQNEAQ (reference sequence). The CDR3 runs 15 residues. Sequenced by immunoSEQ multiplex PCR; TCRdb stores in-frame clones only, minus some. The profile shows a few hundred thousand clones, roughly 85% of them singletons. What was sequenced was peripheral blood. The chain links TRBV7-9 to TRBJ2-7; TRBD1 aligns across 9 bases. The TCR was taken from a woman between 18 and 29 years old with acute or convalescent COVID-19. CDR3 DNA sequence: TGTGCCAGCAGCCCAGACAGGGGGTTCTCCTACGAGCAGTACTTC. This codes for CASSPDRGFSYEQYF.